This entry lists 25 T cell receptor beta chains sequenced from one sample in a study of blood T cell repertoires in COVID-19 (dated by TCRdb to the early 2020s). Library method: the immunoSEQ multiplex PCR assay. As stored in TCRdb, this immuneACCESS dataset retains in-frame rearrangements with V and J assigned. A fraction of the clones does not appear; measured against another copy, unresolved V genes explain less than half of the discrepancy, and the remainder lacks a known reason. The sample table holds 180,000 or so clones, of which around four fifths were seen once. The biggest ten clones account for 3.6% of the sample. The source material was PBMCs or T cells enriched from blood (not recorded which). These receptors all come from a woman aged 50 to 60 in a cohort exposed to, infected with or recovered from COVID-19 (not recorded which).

The CDR3 DNA reads TGCAGCGTTGAAGGACAGGGGGTTAAGGGGCTGTTGACAGATACGCAGTATTTT. Translating gives CSVEGQGVKGLLTDTQYF. The chain combines TRBV29-1 with TRBJ2-3; TRBD1 aligns across 9 bases. Germline V gene lookup returns CDR1 SQVTM and CDR2 ANQGSEA. The CDR3 is 18 residues long. V was pared by 1 base and J by 3 bases, with 14 bases of the junction left unmatched.

The DNA of the CDR3 is TGTGCCAGCAGCCAAACCACAGGGCATCAGCCCCAGCATTTT. Its protein is CASSQTTGHQPQHF. This chain links TRBV3-1 (or the pseudogene TRBV3-2) with TRBJ1-5, with D perhaps matching TRBD1 (6 bases). Between the trimmed V and J ends, which lost 2 bases and 5 bases, there was a span of 10 bases. The CDR3 totals 14 residues. Germline V gives CDR1 LGHDT, CDR2 YNNKEL (reference sequence).

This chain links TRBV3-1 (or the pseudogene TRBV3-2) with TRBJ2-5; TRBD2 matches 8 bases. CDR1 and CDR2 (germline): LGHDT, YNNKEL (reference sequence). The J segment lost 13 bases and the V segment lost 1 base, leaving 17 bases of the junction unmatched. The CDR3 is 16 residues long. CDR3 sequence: CASSQGSGGAMLTSYF. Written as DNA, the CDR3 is TGTGCCAGCAGCCAAGGCTCGGGAGGGGCCATGTTGACTTCGTACTTC.

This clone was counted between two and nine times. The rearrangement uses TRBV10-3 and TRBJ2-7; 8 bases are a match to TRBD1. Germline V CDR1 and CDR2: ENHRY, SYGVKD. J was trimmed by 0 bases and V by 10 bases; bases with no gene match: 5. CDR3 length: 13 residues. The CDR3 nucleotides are TGTGCCACGGGGACAGGAAGCTCCTACGAGCAGTACTTC. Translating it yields CATGTGSSYEQYF.

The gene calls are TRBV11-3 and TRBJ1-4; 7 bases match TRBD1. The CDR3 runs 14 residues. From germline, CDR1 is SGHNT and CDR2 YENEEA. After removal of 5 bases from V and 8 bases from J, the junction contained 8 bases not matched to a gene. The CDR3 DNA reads TGTGCCAGCAGCCCTCGACAGGGAGAGGAAAAACTGTTTTTT. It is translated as CASSPRQGEEKLFF.

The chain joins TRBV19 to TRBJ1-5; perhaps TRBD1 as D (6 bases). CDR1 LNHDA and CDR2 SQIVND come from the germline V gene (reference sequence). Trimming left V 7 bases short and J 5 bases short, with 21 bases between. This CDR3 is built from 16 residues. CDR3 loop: CASTRNPYRDDQPQHF. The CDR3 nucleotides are TGTGCCAGTACCCGAAACCCATACAGGGACGATCAGCCCCAGCATTTT.

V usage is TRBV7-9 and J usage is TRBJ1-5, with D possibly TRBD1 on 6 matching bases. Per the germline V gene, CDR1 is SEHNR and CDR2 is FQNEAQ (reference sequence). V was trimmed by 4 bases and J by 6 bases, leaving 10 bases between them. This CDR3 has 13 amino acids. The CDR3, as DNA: TGTGCCAGCAGCTGGGGGACAACTCAGCCCCAGCATTTT. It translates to CASSWGTTQPQHF.

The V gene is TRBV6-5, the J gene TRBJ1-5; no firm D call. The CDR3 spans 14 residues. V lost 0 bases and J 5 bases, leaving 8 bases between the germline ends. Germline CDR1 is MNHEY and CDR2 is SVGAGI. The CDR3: CASSYSPGHQPQHF. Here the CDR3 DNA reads TGTGCCAGCAGTTACTCACCAGGTCATCAGCCCCAGCATTTT.

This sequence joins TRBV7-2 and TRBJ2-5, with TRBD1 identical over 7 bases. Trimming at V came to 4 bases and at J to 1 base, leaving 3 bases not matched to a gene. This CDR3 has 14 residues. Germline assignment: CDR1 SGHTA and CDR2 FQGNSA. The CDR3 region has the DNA TGTGCCAGCAGCTCTGACAGGGCCCAAGAGACCCAGTACTTC. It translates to CASSSDRAQETQYF.

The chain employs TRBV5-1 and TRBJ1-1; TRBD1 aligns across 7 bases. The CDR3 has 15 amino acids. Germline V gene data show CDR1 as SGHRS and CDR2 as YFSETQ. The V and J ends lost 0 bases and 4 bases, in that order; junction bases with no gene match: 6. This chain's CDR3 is CASSLEQGMSTEAFF. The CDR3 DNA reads TGCGCCAGCAGCTTGGAACAGGGGATGAGCACTGAAGCTTTCTTT.

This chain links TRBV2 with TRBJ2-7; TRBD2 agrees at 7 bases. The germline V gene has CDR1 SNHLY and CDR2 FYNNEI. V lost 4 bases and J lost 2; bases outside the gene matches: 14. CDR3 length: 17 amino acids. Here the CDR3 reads CASSGAQAGRTTYEQYF. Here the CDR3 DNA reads TGTGCCAGCAGTGGGGCCCAAGCGGGACGGACCACCTACGAGCAGTACTTC. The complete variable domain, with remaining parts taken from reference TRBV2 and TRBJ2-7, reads EPEVTQTPSHQVTQMGQEVILRCVPISNHLYFYWYRQILGQKVEFLVSFYNNEISEKSEIFDDQFSVERPDGSNFTLKIRSTKLEDSAMYFCASSGAQAGRTTYEQYFGPGTRLTVT.

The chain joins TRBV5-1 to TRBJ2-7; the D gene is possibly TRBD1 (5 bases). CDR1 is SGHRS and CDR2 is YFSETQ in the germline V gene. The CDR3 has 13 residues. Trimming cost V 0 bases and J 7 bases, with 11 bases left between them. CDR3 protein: CASSLGRRQEQYF. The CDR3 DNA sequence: TGCGCCAGCAGCTTGGGGCGTAGACAGGAGCAGTACTTC.

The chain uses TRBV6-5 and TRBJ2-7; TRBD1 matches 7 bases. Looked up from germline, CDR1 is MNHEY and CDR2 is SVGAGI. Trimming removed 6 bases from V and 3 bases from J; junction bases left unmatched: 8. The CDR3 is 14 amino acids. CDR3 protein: CASRPETGSYEQYF. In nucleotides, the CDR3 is TGTGCCAGCAGGCCAGAGACAGGGAGCTACGAGCAGTACTTC.

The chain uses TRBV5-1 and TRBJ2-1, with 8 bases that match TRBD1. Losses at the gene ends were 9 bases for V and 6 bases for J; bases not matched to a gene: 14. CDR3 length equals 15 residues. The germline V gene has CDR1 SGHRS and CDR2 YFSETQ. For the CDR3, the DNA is TGCGCCACCTCTTTCCGGACAGGGAATACCAATGAGCAGTTCTTC. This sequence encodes CATSFRTGNTNEQFF.

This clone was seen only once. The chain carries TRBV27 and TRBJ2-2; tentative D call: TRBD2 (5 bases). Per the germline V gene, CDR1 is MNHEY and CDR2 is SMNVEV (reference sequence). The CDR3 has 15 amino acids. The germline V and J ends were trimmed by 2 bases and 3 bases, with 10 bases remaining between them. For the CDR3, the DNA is TGTGCCAGCAGTTTAAGTTTGGGAGACACCGGGGAGCTGTTTTTT. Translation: CASSLSLGDTGELFF.

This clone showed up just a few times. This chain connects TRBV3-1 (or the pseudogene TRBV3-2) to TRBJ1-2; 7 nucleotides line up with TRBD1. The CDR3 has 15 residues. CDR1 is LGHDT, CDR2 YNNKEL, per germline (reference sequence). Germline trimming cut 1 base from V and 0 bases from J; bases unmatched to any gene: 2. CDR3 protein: CASSQGQGANYGYTF. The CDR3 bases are TGTGCCAGCAGCCAAGGACAGGGAGCTAACTATGGCTACACCTTC.

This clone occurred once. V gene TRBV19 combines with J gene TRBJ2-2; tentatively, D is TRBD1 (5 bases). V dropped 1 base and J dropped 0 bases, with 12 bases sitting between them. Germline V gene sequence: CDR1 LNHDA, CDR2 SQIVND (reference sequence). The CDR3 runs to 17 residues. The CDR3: CASSIAEGVPNTGELFF. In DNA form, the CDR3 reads TGTGCCAGTAGTATAGCAGAAGGGGTCCCGAACACCGGGGAGCTGTTTTTT.

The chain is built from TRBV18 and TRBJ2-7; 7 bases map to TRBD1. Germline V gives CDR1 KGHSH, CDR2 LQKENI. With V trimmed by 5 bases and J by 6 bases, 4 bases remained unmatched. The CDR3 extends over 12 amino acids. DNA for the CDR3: TGTGCCAGCTCATCACAGGGGCGCGAGCAGTACTTC. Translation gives CASSSQGREQYF. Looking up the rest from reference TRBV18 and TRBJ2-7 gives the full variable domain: NAGVMQNPRHLVRRRGQEARLRCSPMKGHSHVYWYRQLPEEGLKFMVYLQKENIIDESGMPKERFSAEFPKEGPSILRIQQVVRGDSAAYFCASSSQGREQYFGPGTRLTVT.

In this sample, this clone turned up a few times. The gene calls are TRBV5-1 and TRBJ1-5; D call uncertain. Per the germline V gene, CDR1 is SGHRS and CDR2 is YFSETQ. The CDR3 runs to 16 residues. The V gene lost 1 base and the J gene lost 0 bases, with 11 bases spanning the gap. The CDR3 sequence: CASSLLFGDSNQPQHF. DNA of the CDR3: TGCGCCAGCAGCTTGTTGTTCGGGGATAGCAATCAGCCCCAGCATTTT.

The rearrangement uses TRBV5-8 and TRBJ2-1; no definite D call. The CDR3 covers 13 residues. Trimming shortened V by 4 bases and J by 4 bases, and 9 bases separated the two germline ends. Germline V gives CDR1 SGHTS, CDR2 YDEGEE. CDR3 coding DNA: TGTGCCAGCAGCGTCACAAGTTACAATGAGCAGTTCTTC. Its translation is CASSVTSYNEQFF.

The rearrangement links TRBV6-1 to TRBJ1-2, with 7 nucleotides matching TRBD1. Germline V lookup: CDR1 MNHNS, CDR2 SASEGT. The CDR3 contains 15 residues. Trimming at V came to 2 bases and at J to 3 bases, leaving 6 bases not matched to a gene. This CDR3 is CASSETTGFDYGYTF. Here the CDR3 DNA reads TGTGCCAGCAGTGAAACGACAGGGTTTGACTATGGCTACACCTTC.

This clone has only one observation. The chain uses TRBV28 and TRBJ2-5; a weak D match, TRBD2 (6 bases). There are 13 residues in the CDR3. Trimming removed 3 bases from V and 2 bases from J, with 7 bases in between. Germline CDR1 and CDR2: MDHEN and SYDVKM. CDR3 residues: CASSFAGQETQYF. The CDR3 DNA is TGTGCCAGCAGTTTTGCGGGACAAGAGACCCAGTACTTC.

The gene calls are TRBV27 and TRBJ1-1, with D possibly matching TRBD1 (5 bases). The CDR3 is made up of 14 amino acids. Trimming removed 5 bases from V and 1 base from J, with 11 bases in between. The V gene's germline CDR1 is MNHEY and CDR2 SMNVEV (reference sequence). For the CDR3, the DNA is TGTGCCAGCAGTCCCCAGGGAACGAACACTGAAGCTTTCTTT. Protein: CASSPQGTNTEAFF.

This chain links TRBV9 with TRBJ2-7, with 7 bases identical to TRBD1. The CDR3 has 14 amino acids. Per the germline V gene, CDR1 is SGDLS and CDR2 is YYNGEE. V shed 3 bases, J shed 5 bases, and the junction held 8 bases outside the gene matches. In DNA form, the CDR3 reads TGTGCCAGCAGCGAGGGGGCGACTAAGCACGAGCAGTACTTC. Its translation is CASSEGATKHEQYF.

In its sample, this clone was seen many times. CDR3 nucleotide sequence: TGTGCCAGCAGCTCACTAGCGGCACTCGCTTCCTACGAGCAGTACTTC. It is translated as CASSSLAALASYEQYF. The chain uses TRBV7-9 and TRBJ2-7; 8 positions match TRBD2. J lost 1 base, V lost 4 bases, and 9 bases had no gene match. Germline CDR1 and CDR2: SEHNR and FQNEAQ (reference sequence). This CDR3 contains 16 residues.